These 14 T cell receptor beta chains were all obtained from the same sample, sequenced in a study of T cells after yellow fever vaccination. TCRdb reprocessed the 5' RACE reads via MiXCR and lists one record per CDR3 protein. This sample carries about 400,000 distinct CDR3 sequences, about 9.9% of them seen once, and the ten largest clones take 15% to 20%. This sample comprised PBMCs, obtained on the day of the first yellow fever vaccination. The source of these receptors is a young man who received the YFV17D yellow fever vaccine.

There are a few counts of this clonotype. The chain recombines TRBV7-9 with TRBJ2-7; no clear D gene. Between the trimmed V and J ends, which lost 5 bases and 10 bases, there was a span of 12 bases. The CDR3 loop spans 11 amino acids. CDR1 and CDR2 (germline): SEHNR, FQNEAQ (reference sequence). The CDR3 region has the DNA TGTGCCAGCAGCGATTACGGTGCCCAGTACTTC. This sequence encodes CASSDYGAQYF.

This clonotype occurred many times. The chain couples TRBV20-1 to TRBJ2-7, with a weak D call TRBD2 (7 bases). The germline V gene encodes CDR1 DFQATT and CDR2 SNEGSKA (reference sequence). V dropped 3 bases and J dropped 7 bases, with 13 bases sitting between them. The CDR3 is made up of 12 amino acids. CDR3 loop: CSASQGRVEQYF. CDR3 nucleotides: TGCAGTGCTAGCCAGGGGAGGGTGGAGCAGTACTTC.

The chain joins TRBV12-3 or TRBV12-4 to TRBJ2-7, with 7 bases matching TRBD1. CDR3 length equals 14 residues. J was trimmed by 2 bases and V by 6 bases; bases with no gene match: 7. CDR3 in amino acids: CASRLTQGAYEQYF. Here the CDR3 DNA reads TGTGCCAGCAGATTGACGCAGGGGGCCTACGAGCAGTACTTC.

V gene TRBV4-1 combines with J gene TRBJ2-7; D remains ambiguous. CDR1 is MGHRA and CDR2 is YSYEKL in the germline V gene. CDR3 length equals 14 residues. Between the trimmed V and J ends, which lost 4 bases and 5 bases, there was a span of 15 bases. The CDR3 loop is CASSRLTSADEQYF. The DNA of the CDR3 is TGCGCCAGCAGCCGGCTTACATCGGCGGACGAGCAGTACTTC.

This clonotype was counted a few times. The rearrangement links TRBV11-2 to TRBJ2-1; D is uncertain. V was cut by 3 bases and J by 1 base, with 16 bases left in between. Germline V CDR1 and CDR2: SGHAT, FQNNGV. CDR3 size: 17 residues. The CDR3 DNA reads as TGTGCCAGCAGCTTCGACCCCCTTGGGGTTTCCTACAATGAGCAGTTCTTC. Translated: CASSFDPLGVSYNEQFF.

This clonotype was detected a few times. The V and J genes are TRBV6-1 and TRBJ2-2; TRBD2 is a possible D gene (5 bases). The CDR3 spans 16 residues. Germline V gene sequence: CDR1 MNHNS, CDR2 SASEGT. Between the trimmed V and J ends, which lost 4 bases and 4 bases, there was a span of 16 bases. The CDR3 loop is CASSVAGGAFTGELFF. CDR3 nucleotides: TGTGCCAGCAGTGTGGCGGGCGGCGCGTTCACCGGGGAGCTGTTTTTT.

This clonotype has just a few counts. The chain has TRBV6-2 or TRBV6-3 and TRBJ1-2, with no clear D. Trimming left V 6 bases short and J 4 bases short, with 9 bases between. There are 12 residues in the CDR3. Germline CDR1 MNHEY, CDR2 SVGEGT. CDR3 sequence reads: CASRPGSYGYTF. The CDR3 coding sequence is TGTGCCAGCAGGCCGGGCAGCTATGGCTACACCTTC.

This clonotype was counted only a few times. The J gene is TRBJ2-1, the V gene TRBV11-2; D is unresolved. CDR1 SGHAT and CDR2 FQNNGV come from the germline V gene. The CDR3 is 15 amino acids. Trimming removed 0 bases at V and 2 bases at J, with 8 bases between. The CDR3 region has the DNA TGTGCCAGCAGCTTAGAGTACTTAACCTACAATGAGCAGTTCTTC. Its protein is CASSLEYLTYNEQFF. Based on the CDR3 plus reference TRBV11-2 and TRBJ2-1, the full variable domain is EAGVAQSPRYKIIEKRQSVAFWCNPISGHATLYWYQQILGQGPKLLIQFQNNGVVDDSQLPKDRFSAERLKGVDSTLKIQPAKLEDSAVYLCASSLEYLTYNEQFFGPGTRLTVL.

This clonotype came up many times. This chain links TRBV7-3 with TRBJ2-3; TRBD1 matches 8 bases. The CDR3 length is 14 residues. Germline loops: CDR1 SGHTA, CDR2 FQGTGA. V was clipped by 5 bases and J by 4 bases; unmatched bases: 5. CDR3 nucleotide sequence: TGTGCCAGCAGCCCATCAGGGGGCGCAGATACGCAGTATTTT. The encoded protein is CASSPSGGADTQYF.

The rearrangement joins TRBV7-3 to TRBJ2-5; 8 bases line up with TRBD2. Looked up from germline, CDR1 is SGHTA and CDR2 is FQGTGA. Trimming cost V 5 bases and J 5 bases; bases outside gene matches: 13. The CDR3 has 16 residues. CDR3 sequence reads: CASSPVRRGAGETQYF. The CDR3 region has the DNA TGTGCCAGCAGCCCAGTACGGCGGGGGGCAGGGGAGACCCAGTACTTC.

At least ten counts were recorded for this clonotype. V gene TRBV3-1 combines with J gene TRBJ2-5; D is ambiguous. The V end lost 0 bases, the J end lost 5 bases, and 10 bases lay between the germline ends. CDR3 length: 14 amino acids. Germline CDR1 is LGHDT and CDR2 is YNNKEL (reference sequence). The CDR3 spells CASSQDGSRETQYF. DNA of the CDR3: TGTGCCAGCAGCCAAGACGGCAGCCGGGAGACCCAGTACTTC.

The chain combines TRBV6-2 or TRBV6-3 with TRBJ2-1, with 10 bases identical to TRBD2. CDR3 length: 15 amino acids. Losses at the gene ends were 6 bases for V and 5 bases for J; bases not matched to a gene: 7. Germline CDR1 is MNHEY and CDR2 is SVGEGT. The CDR3: CASRPGTSANNEQFF. The CDR3 DNA sequence: TGTGCCAGCAGACCCGGGACTAGCGCTAACAATGAGCAGTTCTTC.

This clonotype has just a few counts. The chain uses TRBV15 and TRBJ2-2; no definite D call. CDR3 length: 13 amino acids. Trimming removed 0 bases at V and 6 bases at J, with 5 bases between. Germline CDR1 is LNHNV and CDR2 is YYDKDF (reference sequence). In DNA form, the CDR3 reads TGTGCCACCAGCAGAGATCATGCCGGGGAGCTGTTTTTT. It encodes CATSRDHAGELFF.

This clonotype was recorded a few times. Given the absence of the conserved phenylalanine or tryptophan at the CDR3 end, a read error is likely. It is unclear where the CDR3 begins or ends on the DNA, so no DNA is shown, and the CDR3 is as TCRdb lists it. The V call is TRBV27, the J call TRBJ2-7; TRBD2 reflects the table's D call only, with no check against the DNA. The CDR3 spans 8 amino acids, including both terminal residues. Germline loops: CDR1 MNHEY, CDR2 SMNVEV (reference sequence). This chain's CDR3 is CAAPIGGA.